The present T cell receptor beta chain was sequenced within a study of neurological immune-mediated disorders (dated by TCRdb to between 2018 and 2020). About the investigation overall: Peripheral blood TCR-beta repertoires from patients with HTLV-I-associated myelopathy (HAM/TSP), patients with multiple sclerosis, and healthy controls were compared in the study using UMI-based sequencing. Of the approximately 68 subjects in the cohort, about 14 were HAM/TSP patients, roughly 34 were multiple sclerosis patients, and 20 were healthy controls. The approximately 96 TCR-beta libraries covered PBMC samples along with longitudinal samples, technical triplicates, and paired sorted CD4+ and CD8+ T-cell subsets. Each longitudinal HAM/TSP and healthy donor was sampled at 3 time-points spaced at about 3-40 month intervals.

Looking up the germline V gene yields CDR1 SGHRS and CDR2 YFSETQ. The CDR3 measures 16 amino acids from cysteine to phenylalanine. Only CDR3 DNA remains: 48 bases, in frame from the first base. Trimming leaves V shorter by 4 bases and J shorter by 4 bases, with the junction holding 6 bases beyond the gene matches. Study-wide conclusions, independent of this receptor: TCR clonal expansion was highest in HAM/TSP patients and lowest in MS patients, with MS patients falling below even healthy controls. Expanded clones from different subjects shared no identical CDR3 amino acid sequences, which suggests that TCR-beta repertoires were private in all groups.

What this sample's time point label stands for: longitudinal time-point 1 (baseline). Libraries from unsorted PBMCs were made from 2 million PBMCs kept in RNAlater at -80 degrees C until RNA extraction. Peripheral blood underwent Ficoll-Hypaque density gradient centrifugation to isolate PBMCs, which were then cryopreserved in liquid nitrogen. cDNA was synthesized by template-switch 5'RACE using a primer carrying a 10-nucleotide random unique molecular identifier by which each TCR transcript was tagged. Each sequencing run produced over 190 million TCR-beta sequences covering 15-18 subjects. Total RNA was extracted with the RNeasy kit. Using the KAPA Real-time Library Amplification kit, TCR-beta VDJ regions were amplified with primers for the TCR constant region and the 5'RACE anchor. Sample indexes and Illumina adaptors were added in a first PCR, after which library yield was increased in a second PCR. After Ampure bead purification, the TCR product of roughly 650 bp was size-selected on a 2% E-gel SizeSelection system. Before pooling, library quality was assessed on a Bioanalyzer, concentration was determined with Qubit, and library quantification was performed with the Kapa Library Quantification kit. Libraries were sequenced paired-end 2 x 150 bp on an Illumina HiSeq 2500. To increase sequence diversity, about 23-32% phiX was spiked into each library pool. The original methods were these. The UMI-based MiGEC pipeline processed quality-filtered reads and removed over 85% of raw TCR sequences during error correction. IMGT germline references were used for aligning VDJ genes, and each clonotype was defined as a unique CDR3 amino acid sequence together with its V-J genes. VDJtools evaluated clonal expansion, Shannon diversity and CDR3 relatedness (CalcPairwiseDistances, ClusterSamples); CLCbio workbench built phylogenetic trees. Expanded clones were defined as having at least 8 unique UMIs, based on coefficient-of-variation modelling across technical triplicates. The raw public data were reprocessed by TCRdb itself: fastp quality trimming at Q25, MiXCR clonotype calling, in-frame beta chains only. Identical CDR3 proteins give one entry, which carries the most common genes and DNA. It is TCRdb's table, rather than the study itself, that gives the V and J calls and clone size. The sample profile shows tens of thousands of distinct CDR3 sequences; about 10% of them were found once. The ten largest make up less than 8.5% of the sample.

This clonotype appeared many times. What antigen it recognizes has not been identified. Per-base quality was not reported, and no clone a single base away is much larger than it. The specimen sequenced was PBMCs. The V and J genes are TRBV5-1 and TRBJ2-5; TRBD2 lines up with 14 middle nucleotides. This receptor was taken from a male donor with HTLV-1-associated myelopathy (HAM/TSP). In nucleotide form, the sequence is TGCGCCAGCAGCCGGAATGGACTAGCGGGAGGAGAGACCCAGTACTTC. Its translation reads: CASSRNGLAGGETQYF.